This T cell receptor beta chain was retrieved from a study of identifying expanded T cells in peripheral blood (dated by TCRdb to the late 2010s). In terms of the full investigation: Technical replicates were generated by sequencing separate aliquots of the same genomic DNA pool, with four replicates compared pairwise. Points the paper makes about the study in general: Variance in clone template counts between approximately 2-week samples significantly increased with total template count across all healthy donors. The beta-binomial model significantly reduced the number of clones called differentially abundant and the false-positive rate across all healthy-donor time intervals. The binomial model flagged around 1.2 differentially abundant clones between technical replicates but around 15 over two weeks and 18 to 20 over four weeks. The authors expected that biological variance in healthy repertoires might rise further over much longer intervals, such as months to years.

Counted from cysteine to phenylalanine, this CDR3 has 15 amino acids. Here the CDR3 DNA is all that survives: 45 bases in frame from base 1. CDR1 and CDR2 are drawn from the germline V gene: MDHEN, SYDVKM. V lost 2 bases and J lost 4 bases; the stretch between them is 13 bases long. No immune events, such as infections, were documented for the healthy donors during the collection period. To calibrate time-dependent variance in a beta-binomial model of T-cell clone differential abundance, blood repertoires from healthy donors were used as a training cohort. The training cohort was composed of about 10 healthy donors, 3 female and 7 male. The donors were between about 25 and 70 years old, with an average age of approximately 46 years. Whole blood was collected from each healthy donor at three time points spaced approximately 13 days apart and obtained from a commercial supplier. Genomic DNA was extracted from unsorted whole blood for immunosequencing.

The immunoSEQ Assay, which uses bias-controlled multiplex PCR amplification of genomic DNA, was used to profile TCRbeta CDR3 regions. Turning to the authors' computational methods: The absolute abundance of each unique TCRbeta CDR3 region was quantified after sequences were collapsed and filtered. Differential abundance was assessed using a binomial (Fisher-equivalent) model and a beta-binomial model in which time-dependent variance fitted from healthy donors was added. Clones with fewer than 5 combined templates were removed, and differential abundance was called for clones with a Benjamini-Hochberg FDR below 0.01. The form v = (b*log(k)+a)^2 was used to model beta-binomial variance as a function of total template count across the two samples. TCRdb provides this immuneACCESS table in a form limited to in-frame rearrangements. Some clones are lacking; in checked studies, under half of them reflect an unresolved V gene, and why the rest are absent is not known. That table furnishes V, J and clone size, whereas the DNA furnished D and trimming. This sample holds 75,000 to 95,000 clones; around nine tenths were observed only once. The ten largest clones represent approximately 3% of the sample.

Details on this clone: The clone's antigen remains unknown. No quality values exist for individual bases; no much larger clone is one base distant.

The sequenced sample consisted of blood. The chain uses TRBV28 and TRBJ2-3, with no confident D gene call. This clonotype was obtained from a person aged 18 to 70 in good health. The nucleotide sequence is TGTGCCAGCAGTTTAATGTATTCCCGCCCAGATACGCAGTATTTT. Its translation reads: CASSLMYSRPDTQYF.